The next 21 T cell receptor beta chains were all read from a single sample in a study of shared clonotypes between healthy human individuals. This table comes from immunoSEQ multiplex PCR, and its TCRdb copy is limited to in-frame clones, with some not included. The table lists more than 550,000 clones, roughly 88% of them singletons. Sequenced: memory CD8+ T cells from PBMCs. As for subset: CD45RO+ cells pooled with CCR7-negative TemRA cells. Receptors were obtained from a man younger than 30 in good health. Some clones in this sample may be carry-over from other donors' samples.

The CDR3: CASSLFWGQETQYF. In DNA, the CDR3 is TGTGCCAGCAGTTTATTCTGGGGTCAAGAGACCCAGTACTTC. The chain joins TRBV27 to TRBJ2-5; D uncertain. Germline values: CDR1 MNHEY, CDR2 SMNVEV (reference sequence). The CDR3 covers 14 residues. Trimming cost V 1 base and J 2 bases, with 8 bases left between them.

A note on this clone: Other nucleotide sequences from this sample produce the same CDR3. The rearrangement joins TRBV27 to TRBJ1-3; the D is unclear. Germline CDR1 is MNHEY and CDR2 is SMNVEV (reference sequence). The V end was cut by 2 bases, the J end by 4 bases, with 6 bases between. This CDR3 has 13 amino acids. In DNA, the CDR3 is TGTGCCAGCAGTTTAAGTCTAGGAAACACCATATATTTT. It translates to CASSLSLGNTIYF.

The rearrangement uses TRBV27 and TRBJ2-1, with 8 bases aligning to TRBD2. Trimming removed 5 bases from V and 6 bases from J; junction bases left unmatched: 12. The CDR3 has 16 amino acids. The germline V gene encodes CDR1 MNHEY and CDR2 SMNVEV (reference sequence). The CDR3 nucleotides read TGTGCCAGCAGTCAGGGTCGGGGGGGATGGGGCAATGAGCAGTTCTTC. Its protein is CASSQGRGGWGNEQFF.

DNA for the CDR3: TGTGCCACCAGCAGAGAACCTCAGGGGACCTACGAGCAGTACTTC. Amino acid sequence: CATSREPQGTYEQYF. The chain uses TRBV15 and TRBJ2-7; maybe TRBD1 (6 bases). Looked up from germline, CDR1 is LNHNV and CDR2 is YYDKDF (reference sequence). This CDR3 region has 15 residues. V lost 0 bases and J lost 2, with 11 bases in between.

Here the CDR3 reads CASSPSKSQPKTLGVGGYTF. The CDR3, as DNA: TGTGCCAGCAGTCCTAGCAAGTCCCAGCCCAAGACGTTGGGGGTTGGCGGCTACACCTTC. The chain recombines TRBV27 with TRBJ1-2, with D maybe TRBD1 (5 bases). Germline lookup yields CDR1 MNHEY and CDR2 SMNVEV (reference sequence). The CDR3 covers 20 residues. V was pared by 5 bases and J by 8 bases, with 36 bases between.

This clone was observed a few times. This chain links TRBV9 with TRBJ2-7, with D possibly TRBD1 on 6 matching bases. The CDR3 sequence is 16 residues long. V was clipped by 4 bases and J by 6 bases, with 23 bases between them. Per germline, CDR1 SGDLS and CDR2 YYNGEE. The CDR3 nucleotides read TGTGCCAGCAGCCGAGACCCAATCACAGGGTATGGCGAGCAGTACTTC. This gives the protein CASSRDPITGYGEQYF.

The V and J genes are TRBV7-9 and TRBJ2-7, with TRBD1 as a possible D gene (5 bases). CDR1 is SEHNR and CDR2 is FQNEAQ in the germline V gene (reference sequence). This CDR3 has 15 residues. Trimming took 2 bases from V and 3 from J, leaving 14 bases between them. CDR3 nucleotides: TGTGCCAGCAGCTTAAATCAAGGGGCGGACTACGAGCAGTACTTC. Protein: CASSLNQGADYEQYF.

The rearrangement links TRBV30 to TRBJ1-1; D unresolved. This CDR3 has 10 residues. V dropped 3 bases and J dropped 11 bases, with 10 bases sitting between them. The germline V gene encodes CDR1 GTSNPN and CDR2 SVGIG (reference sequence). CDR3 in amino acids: CAWRGPSAFF. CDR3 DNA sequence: TGTGCCTGGAGGGGCCCGAGCGCTTTCTTT. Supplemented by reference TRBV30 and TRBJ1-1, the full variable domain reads SQTIHQWPATLVQPVGSPLSLECTVEGTSNPNLYWYRQAAGRGLQLLFYSVGIGQISSEVPQNLSASRPQDRQFILSSKKLLLSDSGFYLCAWRGPSAFFGQGTRLTVV.

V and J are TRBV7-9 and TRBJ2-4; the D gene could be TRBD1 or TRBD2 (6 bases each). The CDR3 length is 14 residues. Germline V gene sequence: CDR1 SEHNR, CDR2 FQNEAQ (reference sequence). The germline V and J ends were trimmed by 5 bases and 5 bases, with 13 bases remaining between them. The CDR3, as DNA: TGTGCCAGCAGCGGTCGGAGGGGGGAAAACATTCAGTACTTC. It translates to CASSGRRGENIQYF. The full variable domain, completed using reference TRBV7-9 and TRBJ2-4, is DTGVSQNPRHKITKRGQNVTFRCDPISEHNRLYWYRQTLGQGPEFLTYFQNEAQLEKSRLLSDRFSAERPKGSFSTLEIQRTEQGDSAMYLCASSGRRGENIQYFGAGTRLSVL.

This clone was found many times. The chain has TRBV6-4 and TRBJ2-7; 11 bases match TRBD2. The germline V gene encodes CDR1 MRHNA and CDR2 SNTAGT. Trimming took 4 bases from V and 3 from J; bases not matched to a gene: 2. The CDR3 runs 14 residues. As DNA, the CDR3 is TGTGCCAGCAGTGCCGGGACTAGCGGCTACGAGCAGTACTTC. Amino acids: CASSAGTSGYEQYF.

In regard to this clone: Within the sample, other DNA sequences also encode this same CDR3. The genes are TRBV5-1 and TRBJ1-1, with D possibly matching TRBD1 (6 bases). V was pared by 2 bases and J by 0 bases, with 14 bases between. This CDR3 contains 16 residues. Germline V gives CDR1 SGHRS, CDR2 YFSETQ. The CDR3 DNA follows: TGCGCCAGCAGCTTTGGGCCCAGGGGTTTGAACACTGAAGCTTTCTTT. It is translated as CASSFGPRGLNTEAFF.

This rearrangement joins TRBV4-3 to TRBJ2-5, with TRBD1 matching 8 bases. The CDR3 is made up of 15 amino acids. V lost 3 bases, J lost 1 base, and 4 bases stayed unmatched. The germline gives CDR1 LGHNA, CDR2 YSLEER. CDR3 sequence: CASSHGQGAQETQYF. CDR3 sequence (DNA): TGCGCCAGCAGCCACGGGCAGGGGGCCCAAGAGACCCAGTACTTC.

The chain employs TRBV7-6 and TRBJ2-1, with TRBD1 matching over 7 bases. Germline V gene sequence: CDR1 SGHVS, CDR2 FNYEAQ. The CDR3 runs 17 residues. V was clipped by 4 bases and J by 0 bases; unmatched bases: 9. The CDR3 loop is CASSSSGTVNSYNEQFF. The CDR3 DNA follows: TGTGCCAGCAGCTCCTCCGGGACAGTGAACTCCTACAATGAGCAGTTCTTC.

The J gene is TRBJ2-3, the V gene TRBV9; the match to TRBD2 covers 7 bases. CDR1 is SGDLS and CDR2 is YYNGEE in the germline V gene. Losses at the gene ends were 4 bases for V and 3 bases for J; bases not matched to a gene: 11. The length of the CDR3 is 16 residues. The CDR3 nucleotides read TGTGCCAGCAGCCTCCCGGGGGGAGGGTTAACAGATACGCAGTATTTT. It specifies CASSLPGGGLTDTQYF.

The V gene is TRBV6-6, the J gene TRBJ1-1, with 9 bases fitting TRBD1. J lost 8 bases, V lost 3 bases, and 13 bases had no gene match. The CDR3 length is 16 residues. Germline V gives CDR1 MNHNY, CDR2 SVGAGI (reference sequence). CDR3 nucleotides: TGTGCCAGCAGTTATTACCCCCGGGACAGGGTCCCCGAAGCTTTCTTT. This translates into CASSYYPRDRVPEAFF.

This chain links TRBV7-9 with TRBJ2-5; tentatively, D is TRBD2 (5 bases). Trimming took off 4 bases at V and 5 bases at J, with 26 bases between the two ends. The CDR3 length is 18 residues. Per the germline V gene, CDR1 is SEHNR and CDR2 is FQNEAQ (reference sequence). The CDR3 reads CASSSSPLLDRRTETQYF. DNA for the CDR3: TGTGCCAGCAGCTCTAGCCCTCTCTTGGACCGTCGAACTGAGACCCAGTACTTC.

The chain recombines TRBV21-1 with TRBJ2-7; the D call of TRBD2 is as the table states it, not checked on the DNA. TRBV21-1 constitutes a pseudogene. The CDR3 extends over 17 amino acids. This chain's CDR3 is CASSKENSARSSYEQYF. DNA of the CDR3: TGTGCCAGCAGCAAAGAAAACTCTGCTAGGAGCTCCTACGAGCAGTACTTC.

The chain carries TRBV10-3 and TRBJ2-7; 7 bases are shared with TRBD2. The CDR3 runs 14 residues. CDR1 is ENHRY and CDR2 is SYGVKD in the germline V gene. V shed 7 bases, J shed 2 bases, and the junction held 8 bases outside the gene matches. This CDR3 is CAITSPGLTYEQYF. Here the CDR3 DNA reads TGTGCCATCACCTCACCGGGACTAACCTACGAGCAGTACTTC.

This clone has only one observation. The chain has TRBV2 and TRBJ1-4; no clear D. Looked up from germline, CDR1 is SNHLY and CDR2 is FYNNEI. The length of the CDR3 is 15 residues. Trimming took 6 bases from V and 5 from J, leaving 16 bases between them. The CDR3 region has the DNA TGTGCCAGCAGCTTACCGGGCTCCAAGAATGAAAAACTGTTTTTT. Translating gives CASSLPGSKNEKLFF.

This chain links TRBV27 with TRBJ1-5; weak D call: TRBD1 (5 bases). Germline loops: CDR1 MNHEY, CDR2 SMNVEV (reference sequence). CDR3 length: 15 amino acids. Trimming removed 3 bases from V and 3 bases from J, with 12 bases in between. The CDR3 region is CASSFLGGFNQPQHF. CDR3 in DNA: TGTGCCAGCAGTTTTCTTGGGGGTTTCAATCAGCCCCAGCATTTT.

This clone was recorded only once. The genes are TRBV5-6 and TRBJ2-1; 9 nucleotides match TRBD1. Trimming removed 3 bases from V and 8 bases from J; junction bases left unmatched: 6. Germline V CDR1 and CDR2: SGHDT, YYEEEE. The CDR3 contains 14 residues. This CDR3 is CASSWGTGWDEQFF. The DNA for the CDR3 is TGTGCCAGCAGCTGGGGGACAGGGTGGGATGAGCAGTTCTTC.